These 7 T cell receptor beta chains came from one sample sequenced in a study of shared clonotypes between healthy human individuals. The table came from immunoSEQ multiplex PCR; TCRdb's copy has only in-frame clones and leaves some out. The table lists about 2 million clones, 85% to 95% of them singletons. CD8 cells regarded as naive lacked CD45RO, were positively chosen for CCR7, and omitted terminally differentiated effector memory CD45RA+ cells. Source material: naive CD8+ T cells sorted from blood. These receptors were obtained from a man younger than 35 in good health.

The V gene is TRBV10-2, the J gene TRBJ2-5; 10 nucleotides match TRBD2. This CDR3 region has 18 residues. The junction had 14 bases not matched to a gene; V was cut back by 6 bases and J by 1 base. CDR1 is WSHSY and CDR2 is SAAADI in the germline V gene. This CDR3 reads CASSTGLADANVQETQYF. In nucleotides, the CDR3 is TGCGCCAGCAGCACCGGACTAGCGGACGCGAATGTCCAAGAGACCCAGTACTTC.

The chain couples TRBV30 to TRBJ2-1; TRBD2 agrees at 8 bases. This CDR3 contains 12 residues. V lost 4 bases to trimming and J lost 16 bases; unmatched junction nucleotides: 12. Looked up from germline, CDR1 is GTSNPN and CDR2 is SVGIG (reference sequence). CDR3 sequence (DNA): TGTGCCTGGAACCTAGGGACGGGGGGGCTTTTCTTC. The encoded protein is CAWNLGTGGLFF.

J is TRBJ1-1 and V is TRBV4-1; D remains ambiguous. The CDR3 consists of 15 residues. The ends were cut back, 10 bases at V and 1 base at J, with 19 bases in the middle. Germline lookup yields CDR1 MGHRA and CDR2 YSYEKL. Here the CDR3 reads CATTISGRSNTEAFF. CDR3 sequence (DNA): TGCGCCACCACCATCTCCGGACGGTCGAACACTGAAGCTTTCTTT.

The chain combines TRBV7-5 with TRBJ2-7; no check of the table's D call, TRBD2, against the DNA was made. TRBV7-5 is recorded as a pseudogene. The CDR3 has 16 amino acids. The DNA of the CDR3 is TGTGCCAGAAGCTTAAGGTGGAGCGAAGTTCCCTACGAGCAGTACTTC. This gives the protein CARSLRWSEVPYEQYF.

The J gene is TRBJ2-1, the V gene TRBV19; 14 nucleotides align to TRBD2. V was clipped by 4 bases and J by 8 bases; unmatched bases: 4. The CDR3 runs to 15 residues. CDR1 is LNHDA, CDR2 SQIVND, per germline (reference sequence). The CDR3, as DNA: TGTGCCAGTAGTACCGGGACTAGCGGGGGATATGAGCAGTTCTTC. The encoded protein is CASSTGTSGGYEQFF.

The chain has TRBV5-6 and TRBJ1-4; D unresolved. Germline V CDR1 and CDR2: SGHDT, YYEEEE. The CDR3 sequence is 13 residues long. The V gene lost 0 bases and the J gene lost 8 bases, with 8 bases spanning the gap. The CDR3 nucleotides read TGTGCCAGCAGCTTGGTATCGGAAGAAAAACTGTTTTTT. Amino acid sequence: CASSLVSEEKLFF.

This clone was observed once. The rearrangement uses TRBV19 and TRBJ2-7; 7 positions match TRBD1. The CDR3 has 11 amino acids. Trimming cost V 9 bases and J 7 bases; bases outside gene matches: 6. Germline values: CDR1 LNHDA, CDR2 SQIVND (reference sequence). The CDR3 nucleotides read TGTGCCAGCGGACAGGTGTGGGAGCAGTACTTC. Protein sequence: CASGQVWEQYF. Drawing the rest from reference TRBV19 and TRBJ2-7, the complete variable domain is DGGITQSPKYLFRKEGQNVTLSCEQNLNHDAMYWYRQDPGQGLRLIYYSQIVNDFQKGDIAEGYSVSREKKESFPLTVTSAQKNPTAFYLCASGQVWEQYFGPGTRLTVT.